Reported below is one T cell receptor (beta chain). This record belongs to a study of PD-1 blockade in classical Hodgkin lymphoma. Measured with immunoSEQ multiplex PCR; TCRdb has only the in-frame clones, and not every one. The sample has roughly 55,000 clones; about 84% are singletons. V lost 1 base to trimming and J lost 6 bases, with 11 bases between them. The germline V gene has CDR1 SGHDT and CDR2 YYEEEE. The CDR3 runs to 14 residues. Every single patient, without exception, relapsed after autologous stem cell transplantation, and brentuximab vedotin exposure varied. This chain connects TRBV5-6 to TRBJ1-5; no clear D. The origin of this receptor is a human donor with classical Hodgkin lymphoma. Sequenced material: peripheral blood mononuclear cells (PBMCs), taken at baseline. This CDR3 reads CASSLNGFRQPQHF. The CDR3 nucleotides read TGTGCCAGCAGCTTGAACGGTTTTCGTCAGCCCCAGCATTTT.